These 5 T cell receptor beta chains were all obtained from the same sample, sequenced in a study of blood T cell repertoires in COVID-19. The table came from immunoSEQ multiplex PCR; TCRdb's copy has only in-frame clones and leaves some out. The sample consists of around 310,000 clones, over 70% of them appearing once. Sequenced: PBMCs or T cells enriched from blood (not recorded which). The receptor source for this set is a man aged 25-40 years who had recovered from COVID-19.

For the CDR3, the DNA is TGTGCCAGCAGTTCATATGACAGGGGAGGTAACTATGGCTACACCTTC. Translated, it gives CASSSYDRGGNYGYTF. The genes are TRBV27 and TRBJ1-2; 8 bases fit TRBD1. Unmatched junction bases numbered 8, after V lost 4 bases and J lost 1 base. The germline gives CDR1 MNHEY, CDR2 SMNVEV (reference sequence). The CDR3 is 16 residues long.

This chain links TRBV12-5 with TRBJ2-2; no definite D call. The V gene lost 5 bases and the J gene lost 6 bases, with 10 bases spanning the gap. Germline assignment: CDR1 LGHNT and CDR2 FRNRAP. The CDR3 totals 13 residues. CDR3 loop: CASGPDGAGELFF. DNA of the CDR3: TGTGCTAGTGGTCCTGACGGAGCCGGGGAGCTGTTTTTT. The full variable domain, in which reference TRBV12-5 and TRBJ2-2 provide the parts outside the CDR3, is DARVTQTPRHKVTEMGQEVTMRCQPILGHNTVFWYRQTMMQGLELLAYFRNRAPLDDSGMPKDRFSAEMPDATLATLKIQPSEPRDSAVYFCASGPDGAGELFFGEGSRLTVL.

The chain employs TRBV5-1 and TRBJ2-7; 9 bases fit TRBD1. This CDR3 region has 15 residues. V was clipped by 7 bases and J by 1 base; unmatched bases: 9. Germline loops: CDR1 SGHRS, CDR2 YFSETQ. The CDR3 sequence is CASASGTGTSYEQYF. The DNA of the CDR3 is TGCGCCAGCGCCTCAGGGACAGGGACTTCCTACGAGCAGTACTTC.

The chain couples TRBV18 to TRBJ2-3; D is possibly TRBD2 (7 bases). CDR3 length: 18 amino acids. V shed 3 bases and J shed 0 bases, with 19 bases lying between them. CDR1 and CDR2 (germline): KGHSH, LQKENI. The CDR3 is CASSPILPGGRSTDTQYF. DNA of the CDR3: TGTGCCAGCTCACCGATTCTCCCCGGGGGGCGTAGCACAGATACGCAGTATTTT.

This chain connects TRBV7-9 to TRBJ2-5, with 9 bases aligning to TRBD2. J was trimmed by 5 bases and V by 3 bases; bases with no gene match: 4. This CDR3 region has 14 residues. CDR1 and CDR2 from the germline V gene are SEHNR and FQNEAQ (reference sequence). The CDR3 reads CASSFIAGAETQYF. The CDR3 nucleotides are TGTGCCAGCAGCTTTATAGCGGGGGCGGAGACCCAGTACTTC.